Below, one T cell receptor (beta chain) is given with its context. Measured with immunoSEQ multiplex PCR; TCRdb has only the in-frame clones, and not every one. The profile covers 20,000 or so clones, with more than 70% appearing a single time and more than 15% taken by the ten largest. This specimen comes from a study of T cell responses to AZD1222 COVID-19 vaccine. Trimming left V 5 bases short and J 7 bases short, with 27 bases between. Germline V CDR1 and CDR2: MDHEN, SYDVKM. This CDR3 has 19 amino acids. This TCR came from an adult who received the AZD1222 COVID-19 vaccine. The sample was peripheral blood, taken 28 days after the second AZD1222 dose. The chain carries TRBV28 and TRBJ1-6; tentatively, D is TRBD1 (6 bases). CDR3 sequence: CASSPYPVFRRTANSPLHF. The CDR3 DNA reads TGTGCCAGCAGTCCGTACCCGGTGTTCCGGAGGACAGCCAATTCACCCCTCCACTTT. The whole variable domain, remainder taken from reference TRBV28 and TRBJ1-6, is DVKVTQSSRYLVKRTGEKVFLECVQDMDHENMFWYRQDPGLGLRLIYFSYDVKMKEKGDIPEGYSVSREKKERFSLILESASTNQTSMYLCASSPYPVFRRTANSPLHFGNGTRLTVT.